One sample yielded the 20 T cell receptor beta chains listed below, sequenced in a study of T cells after yellow fever vaccination. A single record per CDR3 protein comes from TCRdb applying MiXCR to the 5' RACE reads. The profile shows a few hundred thousand distinct CDR3 sequences, around 17% of them singletons. The specimen comprised PBMCs, sampled 5 days after the first yellow fever vaccination. The receptors derive from a man aged 18 to 29 who received the YFV17D yellow fever vaccine.

J is TRBJ1-2 and V is TRBV30; no clear D. CDR1 and CDR2 from the germline V gene are GTSNPN and SVGIG (reference sequence). This CDR3 spans 16 amino acids. The V end was cut by 5 bases, the J end by 0 bases, with 19 bases between. For the CDR3, the DNA is TGTGCCTGGGAACAGACCGAGTCTTTCTCTAACTATGGCTACACCTTC. It yields the protein CAWEQTESFSNYGYTF.

The V gene is TRBV24-1, the J gene TRBJ2-3, with D uncertain. Between the trimmed V and J ends, which lost 6 bases and 2 bases, there was a span of 11 bases. The germline CDR1 and CDR2 sequences are KGHDR and SFDVKD. The CDR3 is 14 amino acids. The CDR3 loop is CATSSPRSTDTQYF. The DNA for the CDR3 is TGTGCCACCAGTTCACCCAGATCCACAGATACGCAGTATTTT.

This clonotype showed up just a few times. The rearrangement uses TRBV28 and TRBJ2-5; 9 bases map to TRBD2. The germline gives CDR1 MDHEN, CDR2 SYDVKM. V lost 6 bases, J lost 4 bases, and 9 bases stayed unmatched. CDR3 length: 15 amino acids. CDR3 in amino acids: CASSRGGGVRETQYF. The CDR3 bases are TGTGCCAGCAGCCGCGGGGGGGGGGTCCGAGAGACCCAGTACTTC.

This clonotype was detected only a few times. The genes are TRBV5-1 and TRBJ2-7; TRBD1 matches 9 bases. The CDR3 length is 17 residues. V shed 2 bases and J 0 bases; nucleotides not matched to a gene: 9. CDR1 and CDR2 (germline): SGHRS, YFSETQ. The CDR3 sequence is CASSFGPQGASSYEQYV. The CDR3 DNA reads TGCGCCAGCAGCTTTGGCCCACAGGGGGCTAGCTCCTACGAGCAGTACGTC.

This clonotype came up a few times. The chain is built from TRBV12-3 or TRBV12-4 and TRBJ1-5, with D hard to call. V dropped 6 bases and J dropped 5 bases, with 11 bases sitting between them. CDR3 length: 13 residues. Written as DNA, the CDR3 is TGTGCCAGCAGCCCTACCACCGATCAGCCCCAGCATTTT. Its translation: CASSPTTDQPQHF.

V is TRBV4-3 and J is TRBJ1-6; no firm D call. V was clipped by 3 bases and J by 6 bases, with 6 bases between them. CDR3 size: 13 residues. Per the germline V gene, CDR1 is LGHNA and CDR2 is YSLEER. CDR3 amino acids: CASSQVLNSPLHF. Here the CDR3 DNA reads TGCGCCAGCAGCCAGGTTCTTAATTCACCCCTCCACTTT.

V gene TRBV10-3 combines with J gene TRBJ2-1; 9 nucleotides line up with TRBD1. In germline, CDR1 is ENHRY, CDR2 SYGVKD. Trimming at V came to 3 bases and at J to 6 bases, leaving 6 bases not matched to a gene. CDR3 size: 15 residues. CDR3 bases: TGTGCCATCAGTGAACCGGGACAGGGACGCAATGAGCAGTTCTTC. Its protein is CAISEPGQGRNEQFF.

This clonotype has a handful of counts. V usage is TRBV4-3 and J usage is TRBJ1-2; tentatively, D is TRBD1 (6 bases). The germline V and J ends were trimmed by 1 base and 8 bases, with 8 bases remaining between them. Looked up from germline, CDR1 is LGHNA and CDR2 is YSLEER. The CDR3 is 12 amino acids. The CDR3 loop reads CASSQARGGYTF. In DNA, the CDR3 is TGCGCCAGCAGCCAAGCCAGGGGAGGCTACACCTTC.

This sequence joins TRBV5-1 and TRBJ2-5; TRBD2 agrees at 11 bases. Germline V gives CDR1 SGHRS, CDR2 YFSETQ. This CDR3 contains 16 residues. Trimming removed 5 bases from V and 4 bases from J; junction bases left unmatched: 10. In nucleotides, the CDR3 is TGCGCCAGCAGGGGGACTAGCGGTTCCGTGAGAGAGACCCAGTACTTC. This encodes CASRGTSGSVRETQYF. Combining the CDR3 with reference TRBV5-1 and TRBJ2-5 gives the whole variable domain KAGVTQTPRYLIKTRGQQVTLSCSPISGHRSVSWYQQTPGQGLQFLFEYFSETQRNKGNFPGRFSGRQFSNSRSEMNVSTLELGDSALYLCASRGTSGSVRETQYFGPGTRLLVL.

This clonotype appeared many times. This chain joins TRBV5-4 and TRBJ2-5; the D gene is possibly TRBD1 (5 bases). Germline V CDR1 and CDR2: SGHNT, YYREEE (reference sequence). This CDR3 region has 15 residues. The V and J ends lost 1 base and 4 bases respectively, with 14 bases between them. CDR3 coding DNA: TGTGCCAGCAGCTTGAATAGGGGTGACGGAGAGACCCAGTACTTC. Its protein product is CASSLNRGDGETQYF.

The rearrangement links TRBV7-2 to TRBJ1-2, with 7 bases matching TRBD1. Looked up from germline, CDR1 is SGHTA and CDR2 is FQGNSA. Germline trimming cut 5 bases from V and 8 bases from J; bases unmatched to any gene: 11. The CDR3 length is 14 residues. Here the CDR3 reads CASSTPTGYKGYTF. DNA for the CDR3: TGTGCCAGCAGCACCCCGACAGGGTATAAGGGCTACACCTTC.

The chain links TRBV4-2 to TRBJ1-5; 8 bases map to TRBD1. The CDR3 runs 13 residues. CDR1 is LGHNA and CDR2 is YNFKEQ in the germline V gene. Trimming took 2 bases from V and 10 from J; bases not matched to a gene: 4. The chain's CDR3 is CASSQLQGGPQHF. CDR3 in DNA: TGTGCCAGCAGCCAATTACAGGGGGGTCCCCAGCATTTT.

The rearrangement uses TRBV5-1 and TRBJ2-5, with TRBD2 matching over 14 bases. The J segment lost 0 bases and the V segment lost 3 bases, leaving 16 bases of the junction unmatched. This CDR3 region has 21 residues. Germline V lookup: CDR1 SGHRS, CDR2 YFSETQ. The CDR3 is CASSSGLAGATVLVYQETQYF. CDR3 DNA: TGCGCCAGCAGCTCGGGACTAGCGGGGGCCACCGTACTCGTTTACCAAGAGACCCAGTACTTC. The variable domain in full, with the rest retrieved from reference TRBV5-1 and TRBJ2-5, is KAGVTQTPRYLIKTRGQQVTLSCSPISGHRSVSWYQQTPGQGLQFLFEYFSETQRNKGNFPGRFSGRQFSNSRSEMNVSTLELGDSALYLCASSSGLAGATVLVYQETQYFGPGTRLLVL.

The rearrangement links TRBV4-1 to TRBJ2-5; 10 nucleotides agree with TRBD2. V shed 0 bases, J shed 5 bases, and the junction held 12 bases outside the gene matches. CDR3 length equals 18 residues. Per germline, CDR1 MGHRA and CDR2 YSYEKL. The CDR3 loop reads CASSQEASGGTRWETQYF. DNA for the CDR3: TGCGCCAGCAGCCAAGAGGCTAGCGGGGGTACCCGATGGGAGACCCAGTACTTC.

The CDR3 bases are TGTGCCAGCAGTTCTGCTAGCGGGTTTTACGAGCAGTACTTC. It specifies CASSSASGFYEQYF. The V call is TRBV12-3 or TRBV12-4, the J call TRBJ2-7; 8 nucleotides agree with TRBD2. Trimming took 4 bases from V and 4 from J; bases not matched to a gene: 6. The length of the CDR3 is 14 residues.

The chain links TRBV12-3 or TRBV12-4 to TRBJ1-1; D remains unclear. The CDR3 sequence is 12 residues long. The ends were cut back, 5 bases at V and 4 bases at J, with 8 bases in the middle. The CDR3 loop is CASSESLTEAFF. The DNA of the CDR3 is TGTGCCAGCAGTGAATCCCTCACTGAAGCTTTCTTT.

J is TRBJ1-2 and V is TRBV7-8; 7 bases map to TRBD1. CDR1 and CDR2 (germline): SGHVS, FQNEAQ. The CDR3 is made up of 15 amino acids. V lost 2 bases to trimming and J lost 4 bases; unmatched junction nucleotides: 7. The CDR3 DNA is TGTGCCAGCAGCTTATCGACAGGGAGGTCCTATGGCTACACCTTC. It specifies CASSLSTGRSYGYTF. Drawing the rest from reference TRBV7-8 and TRBJ1-2, the complete variable domain is GAGVSQSPRYKVAKRGQDVALRCDPISGHVSLFWYQQALGQGPEFLTYFQNEAQLDKSGLPSDRFFAERPEGSVSTLKIQRTQQEDSAVYLCASSLSTGRSYGYTFGSGTRLTVV.

This clonotype has only a few counts. This chain links TRBV20-1 with TRBJ2-4, with D perhaps given as TRBD1 or TRBD2 (5 bases each). CDR1 and CDR2 from the germline V gene are DFQATT and SNEGSKA (reference sequence). V was cut by 4 bases and J by 7 bases, with 17 bases left in between. The CDR3 has 14 residues. CDR3 loop: CSAISGPGRNIQYF. CDR3 bases: TGCAGTGCTATATCAGGTCCGGGACGGAACATTCAGTACTTC.

The J gene is TRBJ1-1, the V gene TRBV12-3 or TRBV12-4; D is unclear. This CDR3 contains 13 residues. V lost 3 bases, J lost 4 bases, and 9 bases lay in between. Written as DNA, the CDR3 is TGTGCCAGCAGTTTGTGGGGAGTCACTGAAGCTTTCTTT. This sequence encodes CASSLWGVTEAFF.

The chain carries TRBV5-1 and TRBJ1-1; D remains unclear. Germline CDR1 and CDR2: SGHRS and YFSETQ. The CDR3 has 14 amino acids. V gave up 2 bases and J gave up 10 bases, with 18 bases separating them. Here the CDR3 reads CASSFGRPLLGAFF. As DNA, the CDR3 is TGCGCCAGCAGCTTCGGACGGCCTTTGCTCGGAGCTTTCTTT.